A single sample gave rise to the 26 T cell receptor beta chains below, sequenced in a study of shared clonotypes between healthy human individuals. Produced via immunoSEQ multiplex PCR; TCRdb's table is partial and in-frame only. The sample includes hundreds of thousands of clones, about 85% of them seen just once. Sequencing used PBMCs. Receptors were obtained from a middle-aged woman in good health. Some clones in this sample may be carry-over from other donors' samples.

The chain carries TRBV5-1 and TRBJ1-1; a weak D match, TRBD1 (6 bases). Germline V gene lookup returns CDR1 SGHRS and CDR2 YFSETQ. V lost 4 bases to trimming and J lost 0 bases, with 19 bases between them. The CDR3 loop spans 17 amino acids. CDR3 bases: TGCGCCAGCAGCGGCCAACAGGGCCCCAACATGAACACTGAAGCTTTCTTT. It specifies CASSGQQGPNMNTEAFF.

Worth noting for this clone: Other DNA sequences of this sample code for an identical CDR3. The V gene is TRBV10-3, the J gene TRBJ2-7, with 11 bases that match TRBD2. The V and J ends lost 6 bases and 3 bases, in that order; junction bases with no gene match: 4. The germline gives CDR1 ENHRY, CDR2 SYGVKD. This CDR3 has 14 residues. In DNA, the CDR3 is TGTGCCATCAGGCCCGGGACTAGCGGCTACGAGCAGTACTTC. This sequence encodes CAIRPGTSGYEQYF.

This clone was counted once. This chain links TRBV27 with TRBJ2-3, with D perhaps being TRBD1 or TRBD2 (5 bases each). Germline CDR1 MNHEY, CDR2 SMNVEV (reference sequence). This CDR3 has 13 residues. Trimming removed 4 bases at V and 5 bases at J, with 10 bases between. The CDR3 DNA reads TGTGCCAGCAGTTCCCGAGGGGTAGATACGCAGTATTTT. Residues: CASSSRGVDTQYF.

This clone was seen a few times. The chain is built from TRBV2 and TRBJ2-3; no clear D. The CDR3 is made up of 12 amino acids. The V end was cut by 6 bases, the J end by 3 bases, with 7 bases between. Germline V lookup: CDR1 SNHLY, CDR2 FYNNEI. As DNA, the CDR3 is TGTGCCAGCAGGGAGAGGACAGATACGCAGTATTTT. It is translated as CASRERTDTQYF.

V gene TRBV29-1 combines with J gene TRBJ2-3, with a tentative D call TRBD1 (6 bases). Looked up from germline, CDR1 is SQVTM and CDR2 is ANQGSEA. The V and J ends lost 7 bases and 0 bases respectively, with 11 bases between them. The CDR3 contains 13 residues. The CDR3 spells CSDGGGSTDTQYF. For the CDR3, the DNA is TGCAGCGATGGGGGCGGGAGCACAGATACGCAGTATTTT.

As to this clone: Other nucleotide sequences from this sample produce the same CDR3. The chain uses TRBV15 and TRBJ2-7; 12 positions match TRBD1. The CDR3 runs to 14 residues. V lost 7 bases and J lost 2; bases outside the gene matches: 3. Germline V gene lookup returns CDR1 LNHNV and CDR2 YYDKDF (reference sequence). CDR3 sequence: CATTRDRGPYEQYF. CDR3 nucleotides: TGTGCCACCACTAGGGACAGGGGGCCCTACGAGCAGTACTTC.

This chain uses TRBV15 with TRBJ2-1; D possibly corresponds to TRBD2 (6 bases). Germline V gene data show CDR1 as LNHNV and CDR2 as YYDKDF (reference sequence). This CDR3 spans 12 amino acids. V lost 4 bases to trimming and J lost 8 bases, with 9 bases between them. Here the CDR3 reads CATSTTSHEQFF. As DNA, the CDR3 is TGTGCCACCAGCACGACTAGTCATGAGCAGTTCTTC. Drawing the rest from reference TRBV15 and TRBJ2-1, the complete variable domain is DAMVIQNPRYQVTQFGKPVTLSCSQTLNHNVMYWYQQKSSQAPKLLFHYYDKDFNNEADTPDNFQSRRPNTSFCFLDIRSPGLGDTAMYLCATSTTSHEQFFGPGTRLTVL.

The rearrangement links TRBV30 to TRBJ1-5; D perhaps matches TRBD1 (5 bases). The CDR3 is 15 residues long. Trimming took off 3 bases at V and 2 bases at J, with 14 bases between the two ends. CDR1 and CDR2 from the germline V gene are GTSNPN and SVGIG (reference sequence). The CDR3 here is CAWRSGVGGNQPQHF. CDR3 sequence (DNA): TGTGCCTGGAGATCGGGGGTAGGAGGCAATCAGCCCCAGCATTTT.

The chain couples TRBV7-2 to TRBJ1-1, with D maybe TRBD1 (5 bases). This CDR3 region has 13 residues. Germline V lookup: CDR1 SGHTA, CDR2 FQGNSA. Trimming stripped 2 bases from V and 1 base from J, with 5 bases between. The CDR3 here is CASSLQGNTEAFF. CDR3 in DNA: TGTGCCAGCAGCTTACAGGGGAACACTGAAGCTTTCTTT.

The genes are TRBV18 and TRBJ2-2; D gene unclear. The CDR3 runs 14 residues. Germline V CDR1 and CDR2: KGHSH, LQKENI. Between the trimmed V and J ends, which lost 3 bases and 4 bases, there was a span of 9 bases. The CDR3 spells CASSPESVTGELFF. CDR3 nucleotides: TGTGCCAGCTCACCTGAGAGCGTCACCGGGGAGCTGTTTTTT.

The J gene is TRBJ2-3, the V gene TRBV6-4, with 8 nucleotides matching TRBD2. The CDR3 runs 13 residues. CDR1 is MRHNA and CDR2 is SNTAGT in the germline V gene. V trimming: 11 bases; J trimming: 0 bases; junction bases outside the gene matches: 4. CDR3 in amino acids: CASGGTSTDTQYF. For the CDR3, the DNA is TGTGCCTCGGGGGGGACTAGCACAGATACGCAGTATTTT.

The rearrangement joins TRBV11-2 to TRBJ2-1; D gene unclear. From germline, CDR1 is SGHAT and CDR2 FQNNGV. This CDR3 spans 16 amino acids. The V end was cut by 4 bases, the J end by 2 bases, with 15 bases between. Here the CDR3 reads CASSSIRGSTYNEQFF. Here the CDR3 DNA reads TGTGCCAGCAGCTCAATTCGTGGCAGTACCTACAATGAGCAGTTCTTC.

V gene TRBV19 combines with J gene TRBJ2-1; no firm D call. Germline V gene lookup returns CDR1 LNHDA and CDR2 SQIVND (reference sequence). V was shortened by 7 bases and J by 0 bases, with 13 bases between the two germline ends. CDR3 size: 15 residues. The CDR3 region has the DNA TGTGCCAGTACGGCCCCGCGTAGCTCCTACAATGAGCAGTTCTTC. Protein product: CASTAPRSSYNEQFF.

The V call is TRBV5-1, the J call TRBJ2-1; 7 bases fit TRBD2. Germline CDR1 SGHRS, CDR2 YFSETQ. This CDR3 region has 15 residues. V shed 2 bases and J 0 bases; nucleotides not matched to a gene: 2. DNA of the CDR3: TGCGCCAGCAGCTTTGGGGGGGTCTCCTACAATGAGCAGTTCTTC. Residues: CASSFGGVSYNEQFF.

CDR3: CASSQATETDTQYF. CDR3 bases: TGTGCCAGCAGCCAAGCAACTGAGACAGATACGCAGTATTTT. The rearrangement links TRBV4-2 to TRBJ2-3, with D uncertain. This CDR3 has 14 residues. The germline V gene encodes CDR1 LGHNA and CDR2 YNFKEQ. V was clipped by 1 base and J by 3 bases, with 8 bases between them.

V usage is TRBV5-1 and J usage is TRBJ2-3, with 7 nucleotides matching TRBD2. This CDR3 has 15 residues. In germline, CDR1 is SGHRS, CDR2 YFSETQ. Unmatched junction bases numbered 9, after V lost 4 bases and J lost 4 bases. CDR3 residues: CASSPGLVGSDTQYF. DNA of the CDR3: TGCGCCAGCAGCCCCGGACTAGTTGGCTCAGATACGCAGTATTTT.

This clone was observed a single time. The J gene is TRBJ2-3, the V gene TRBV2; D remains unclear. Trimming removed 3 bases at V and 11 bases at J, with 15 bases between. Per germline, CDR1 SNHLY and CDR2 FYNNEI. The CDR3 totals 13 residues. CDR3 in DNA: TGTGCCAGCAGTGAGGGCCCGTCCAAGATGCAGTATTTT. Translated: CASSEGPSKMQYF. Full variable domain (outside the CDR3, taken from reference TRBV2 and TRBJ2-3): EPEVTQTPSHQVTQMGQEVILRCVPISNHLYFYWYRQILGQKVEFLVSFYNNEISEKSEIFDDQFSVERPDGSNFTLKIRSTKLEDSAMYFCASSEGPSKMQYFGPGTRLTVL.

DNA for the CDR3: TGTGCCAGCAGTGAAGAGCGGGGGGGACACACTGAAGCTTTCTTT. It codes for CASSEERGGHTEAFF. The chain combines TRBV6-1 with TRBJ1-1; D might be TRBD1 (5 bases). From germline, CDR1 is MNHNS and CDR2 SASEGT. V was shortened by 1 base and J by 3 bases, with 12 bases between the two germline ends. There are 15 residues in the CDR3.

The J gene is TRBJ2-1, the V gene TRBV5-6, with 7 nucleotides matching TRBD2. Germline-derived CDR1 and CDR2 are SGHDT and YYEEEE. The junction had 5 bases not matched to a gene; V was cut back by 0 bases and J by 5 bases. The CDR3 has 15 amino acids. The CDR3 bases are TGTGCCAGCAGCTTGGGGGGGACTACCAACAATGAGCAGTTCTTC. It codes for CASSLGGTTNNEQFF.

The J gene is TRBJ2-5, the V gene TRBV7-2; 10 bases fit TRBD1. The assigned J gene may be wrong: the sequence end matches TRBJ2-7 better. The germline V gene encodes CDR1 SGHTA and CDR2 FQGNSA. The CDR3 extends over 13 amino acids. The CDR3 nucleotides read TGTGCCAGCAGCAGGGACAGGGGCTCCGAGCAGTACTTC. It codes for CASSRDRGSEQYF.

The CDR3 loop reads CASSPLPKQGVVRDQPQHF. Written as DNA, the CDR3 is TGTGCCAGCAGTCCACTACCGAAACAGGGGGTGGTCCGAGATCAGCCCCAGCATTTT. V and J are TRBV28 and TRBJ1-5; 8 bases are shared with TRBD1. Germline V gives CDR1 MDHEN, CDR2 SYDVKM. The CDR3 covers 19 residues. With V trimmed by 5 bases and J by 5 bases, 20 bases remained unmatched.

This chain joins TRBV7-9 and TRBJ1-1; possibly TRBD1 for D (6 bases). There are 16 residues in the CDR3. The germline V gene encodes CDR1 SEHNR and CDR2 FQNEAQ (reference sequence). Trimming took 4 bases from V and 1 from J, leaving 16 bases between them. CDR3 nucleotides: TGTGCCAGCAGCTCGACAGGTTTTTGGGGGAACACTGAAGCTTTCTTT. Encoded protein: CASSSTGFWGNTEAFF.

This chain joins TRBV7-2 and TRBJ2-3, with D possibly being TRBD2 (6 bases). Germline V lookup: CDR1 SGHTA, CDR2 FQGNSA. Trimming took off 4 bases at V and 8 bases at J, with 7 bases between the two ends. The CDR3 is 11 amino acids. The CDR3 protein is CASSWGVTQYF. The CDR3, as DNA: TGTGCCAGCAGCTGGGGGGTTACGCAGTATTTT. The full variable domain, its missing parts supplied by reference TRBV7-2 and TRBJ2-3, is GAGVSQSPSNKVTEKGKDVELRCDPISGHTALYWYRQSLGQGLEFLIYFQGNSAPDKSGLPSDRFSAERTGGSVSTLTIQRTQQEDSAVYLCASSWGVTQYFGPGTRLTVL.

The chain is built from TRBV7-8 and TRBJ2-1, with 8 nucleotides matching TRBD1. The CDR3 extends over 16 amino acids. The germline V gene has CDR1 SGHVS and CDR2 FQNEAQ. J was trimmed by 2 bases and V by 4 bases; bases with no gene match: 7. The CDR3 loop is CASSSTGVGAYNEQFF. For the CDR3, the DNA is TGTGCCAGCAGCTCGACAGGGGTAGGGGCCTACAATGAGCAGTTCTTC.

The V gene is TRBV28, the J gene TRBJ1-2; 8 nucleotides agree with TRBD1. Germline CDR1 and CDR2: MDHEN and SYDVKM. The CDR3 covers 14 residues. V shed 7 bases and J 4 bases; nucleotides not matched to a gene: 8. The CDR3: CASIPAGGSYGYTF. In nucleotides, the CDR3 is TGTGCCAGCATCCCGGCAGGGGGCAGCTATGGCTACACCTTC.

The table lists this clone with a few counts. V usage is TRBV2 and J usage is TRBJ1-5, with D possibly TRBD1 on 5 matching bases. This CDR3 has 14 residues. Between the trimmed V and J ends, which lost 6 bases and 5 bases, there was a span of 14 bases. Germline CDR1 and CDR2: SNHLY and FYNNEI. CDR3 region: CASSLTGVDQPQHF. As DNA, the CDR3 is TGTGCCAGCAGCCTTACAGGAGTGGATCAGCCCCAGCATTTT.